The present T cell receptor (beta chain) was sequenced within a study of post-analysis software for immune sequencing data. Study background: Included among the disease courses, which were recorded for the cohort, were relapsing-remitting, secondary progressive and progressive-relapsing multiple sclerosis. Study results and limitations: F-measure co-clustering was strong for batch-matched samples. Multiple sclerosis was associated with a significant reduction in normalized Chao1 diversity relative to controls. Among five TRBV segments more frequent in patients than controls were TRBV5-6, TRBV5-1 and TRBV20-1.

This clonotype has more than one count but fewer than ten. The antigen is unknown. Unique molecular identifiers had been added to the TCR beta cDNA libraries. TCRdb re-derived calls from the PCR reads in MiXCR, one entry per CDR3 protein. The sample carries over 300,000 distinct CDR3 sequences, 30% to 45% recorded once. Trimming shortened V by 1 base and J by 0 bases, and 13 bases separated the two germline ends. Germline lookup yields CDR1 SGHVS and CDR2 FNYEAQ. This CDR3 is 17 amino acids long. This TCR came from a girl aged 10 to 17 with multiple sclerosis. The sequenced sample was blood. The genes are TRBV7-6 and TRBJ1-5, with D hard to call. The CDR3 spells CASSLGILTSSNQPQHF. CDR3 nucleotides: TGTGCCAGCAGCTTAGGTATACTGACCTCTAGCAATCAGCCCCAGCATTTT.